The rows below give T cell receptor beta chains drawn from one sample of a study of PD-L1 blockade in urothelial cancer. TCRdb's copy holds only in-frame clones and misses some; the assay was immunoSEQ multiplex PCR. Of more than 90,000 clones listed, around four fifths are singletons. The sample in question was PBMCs, obtained around atezolizumab (anti-PD-L1) treatment. These receptors were collected from a man between 65 and 79 years old with urothelial cancer. Both conserved end residues are trimmed from each CDR3. The order of the fields is J gene, V gene, CDR3 protein.

j_gene: TRBJ2-2
v_gene: TRBV9
CDR3aa: ASSVGLAGTNTGELF

j_gene: TRBJ2-7
v_gene: TRBV5-6
CDR3aa: ASSPDRGRYGYEQY

j_gene: TRBJ2-3
v_gene: TRBV9
CDR3aa: ASSPRFGSGGADTQY

j_gene: TRBJ2-1
v_gene: TRBV19
CDR3aa: ASSHDSDNEQF

j_gene: TRBJ2-1
v_gene: TRBV5-1
CDR3aa: ASSPGTTFVNEQF

j_gene: TRBJ2-3
v_gene: TRBV5-5
CDR3aa: ASSSDGLAGWDTQY

j_gene: TRBJ1-2
v_gene: TRBV7-2
CDR3aa: ASSLNPASGSYT

j_gene: TRBJ1-1
v_gene: TRBV19
CDR3aa: ASSNQGARTEAF

j_gene: TRBJ2-5
v_gene: TRBV5-5
CDR3aa: ASSLGGTTSGETQY

j_gene: TRBJ2-3
v_gene: TRBV2
CDR3aa: ASTGGKTDTQY

j_gene: TRBJ2-7
v_gene: TRBV14
CDR3aa: ASSQGQGREQY

j_gene: TRBJ2-5
v_gene: TRBV11-2
CDR3aa: ASSFQRGRQETQY

j_gene: TRBJ1-5
v_gene: TRBV30
CDR3aa: AWSPSSDRGEPQH

j_gene: TRBJ1-1
v_gene: TRBV7-9
CDR3aa: ASSLEDRESF

j_gene: TRBJ2-1
v_gene: TRBV15
CDR3aa: ATSRTGFQLANEQF

j_gene: TRBJ2-1
v_gene: TRBV5-1
CDR3aa: ASSLGTGGGEQF

j_gene: TRBJ1-4
v_gene: TRBV11-2
CDR3aa: ASSPFGGTNEKLF

j_gene: TRBJ1-4
v_gene: TRBV11-2
CDR3aa: ASSVTGSTNEKLF

j_gene: TRBJ2-3
v_gene: TRBV5-4
CDR3aa: ASSTWQGRDTQY

j_gene: TRBJ1-2
v_gene: TRBV7-8
CDR3aa: ASSQFLGGPGYT

j_gene: TRBJ2-3
v_gene: TRBV11-1
CDR3aa: ASSLAGTGGAQY

j_gene: TRBJ2-3
v_gene: TRBV4-1
CDR3aa: ASSQRDRLSTDTQY

j_gene: TRBJ2-6
v_gene: TRBV5-4
CDR3aa: ASSSNRDRAGANVLT

j_gene: TRBJ1-5
v_gene: TRBV6-6
CDR3aa: ASTHGGEHQPQH

j_gene: TRBJ1-2
v_gene: TRBV7-9
CDR3aa: ASSDGGYGYT

j_gene: TRBJ1-5
v_gene: TRBV2
CDR3aa: ASTGGWGQPQH

j_gene: TRBJ2-7
v_gene: TRBV5-1
CDR3aa: ASSPSGRSYEQY

j_gene: TRBJ2-1
v_gene: TRBV6-5
CDR3aa: ASSKQASSYNEQF

j_gene: TRBJ2-5
v_gene: TRBV2
CDR3aa: ASKGQGYETQY

j_gene: TRBJ2-2
v_gene: TRBV7-3
CDR3aa: ASSWTGLRNTGELF

j_gene: TRBJ2-4
v_gene: TRBV2
CDR3aa: AREGATKNIQY

j_gene: TRBJ1-3
v_gene: TRBV6-1
CDR3aa: ASSALQGAVGNTIY

j_gene: TRBJ2-3
v_gene: TRBV30
CDR3aa: AWARDSTDTQY

j_gene: TRBJ1-1
v_gene: TRBV19
CDR3aa: ASSNLPGGVGTEAF

j_gene: TRBJ1-5
v_gene: TRBV5-4
CDR3aa: ASSLRQYGAPQH

j_gene: TRBJ2-2
v_gene: TRBV7-7
CDR3aa: ASSLGGDTGELF

j_gene: TRBJ1-2
v_gene: TRBV9
CDR3aa: ASSAPAPGYT

j_gene: TRBJ2-3
v_gene: TRBV2
CDR3aa: ASSPQVSTDTQY

j_gene: TRBJ1-1
v_gene: TRBV29-1
CDR3aa: SVEAGGNTEAF

j_gene: TRBJ2-1
v_gene: TRBV11-2
CDR3aa: ASAKGGDWNEQF

j_gene: TRBJ1-1
v_gene: TRBV5-4
CDR3aa: ASSRGTFQNTEAF

j_gene: TRBJ1-1
v_gene: TRBV10-3
CDR3aa: ASRDRVRNTEAF

j_gene: TRBJ2-1
v_gene: TRBV15
CDR3aa: ATTTGTSGYNEQF

j_gene: TRBJ1-6
v_gene: TRBV13
CDR3aa: ASSFRGSSYNSPLH

j_gene: TRBJ2-3
v_gene: TRBV13
CDR3aa: ASSPLPGLAGGPQDTQY

j_gene: TRBJ2-1
v_gene: TRBV7-2
CDR3aa: ASSLAASVTYNEQF

j_gene: TRBJ1-1
v_gene: TRBV19
CDR3aa: ASSLIGRGSGTEAF

j_gene: TRBJ2-2
v_gene: TRBV28
CDR3aa: ASSYDGQTTRELF

j_gene: TRBJ2-3
v_gene: TRBV7-9
CDR3aa: ASSSLAGVRDTQY

j_gene: TRBJ1-2
v_gene: TRBV11-2
CDR3aa: ASSFSRGPFGYT

j_gene: TRBJ1-2
v_gene: TRBV11-2
CDR3aa: ASRHGTAPALGYT

j_gene: TRBJ1-2
v_gene: TRBV18
CDR3aa: ASSVGQGDYGYT